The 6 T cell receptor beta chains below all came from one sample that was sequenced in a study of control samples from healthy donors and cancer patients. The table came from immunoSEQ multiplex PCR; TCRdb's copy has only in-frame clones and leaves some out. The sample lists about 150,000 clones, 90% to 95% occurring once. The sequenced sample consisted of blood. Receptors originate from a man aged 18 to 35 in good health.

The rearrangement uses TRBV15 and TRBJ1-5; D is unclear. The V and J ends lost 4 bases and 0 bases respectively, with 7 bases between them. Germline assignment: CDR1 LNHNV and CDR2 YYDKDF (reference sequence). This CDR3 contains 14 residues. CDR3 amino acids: CATSTGGSNQPQHF. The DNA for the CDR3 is TGTGCCACCAGCACCGGTGGTAGCAATCAGCCCCAGCATTTT.

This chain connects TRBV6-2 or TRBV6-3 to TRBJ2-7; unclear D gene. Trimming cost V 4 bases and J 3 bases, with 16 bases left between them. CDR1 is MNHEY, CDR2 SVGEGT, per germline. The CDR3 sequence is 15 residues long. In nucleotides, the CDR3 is TGTGCCAGCAGTTTCAGCCAAAGAAGGATCTACGAGCAGTACTTC. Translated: CASSFSQRRIYEQYF.

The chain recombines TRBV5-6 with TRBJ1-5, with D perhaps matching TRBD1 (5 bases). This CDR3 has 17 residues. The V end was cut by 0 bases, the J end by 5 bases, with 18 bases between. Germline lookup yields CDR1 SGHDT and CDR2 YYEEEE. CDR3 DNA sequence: TGTGCCAGCAGCTTGGCCGAGGACACCTGGGGGGATCAGCCCCAGCATTTT. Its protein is CASSLAEDTWGDQPQHF. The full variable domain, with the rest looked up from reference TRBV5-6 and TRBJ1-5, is DAGVTQSPTHLIKTRGQQVTLRCSPKSGHDTVSWYQQALGQGPQFIFQYYEEEERQRGNFPDRFSGHQFPNYSSELNVNALLLGDSALYLCASSLAEDTWGDQPQHFGDGTRLSIL.

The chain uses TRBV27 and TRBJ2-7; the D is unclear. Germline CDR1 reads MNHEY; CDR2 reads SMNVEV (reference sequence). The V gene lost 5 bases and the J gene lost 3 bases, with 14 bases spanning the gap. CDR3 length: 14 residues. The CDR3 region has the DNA TGTGCCAGCAGTCCCCTACCGATCGGCTACGAGCAGTACTTC. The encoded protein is CASSPLPIGYEQYF.

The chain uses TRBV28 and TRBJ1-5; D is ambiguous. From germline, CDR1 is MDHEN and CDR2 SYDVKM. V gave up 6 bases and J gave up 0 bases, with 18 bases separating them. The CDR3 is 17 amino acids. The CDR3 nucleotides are TGTGCCAGCAGCCTAACCCTGACACTATATAGCAATCAGCCCCAGCATTTT. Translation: CASSLTLTLYSNQPQHF.

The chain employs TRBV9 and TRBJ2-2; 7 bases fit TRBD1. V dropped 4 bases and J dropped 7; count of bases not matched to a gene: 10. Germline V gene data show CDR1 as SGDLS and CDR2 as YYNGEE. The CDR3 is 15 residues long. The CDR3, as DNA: TGTGCCAGCAGCTTGGAACAGGGGAAAGACGGGGAGCTGTTTTTT. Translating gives CASSLEQGKDGELFF. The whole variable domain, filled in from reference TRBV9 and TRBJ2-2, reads DSGVTQTPKHLITATGQRVTLRCSPRSGDLSVYWYQQSLDQGLQFLIQYYNGEERAKGNILERFSAQQFPDLHSELNLSSLELGDSALYFCASSLEQGKDGELFFGEGSRLTVL.